The clone carrying this T cell receptor (beta chain) was seen ten or more times. In TCRdb, the reads were re-called with MiXCR into one record per CDR3 protein. In the table there are 200,000 to 300,000 distinct CDR3 sequences, approximately 8.3% of which are singletons. The CDR3 sequence is 12 residues long. Trimming cost V 7 bases and J 4 bases, with 13 bases left between them. Germline V CDR1 and CDR2: SQVTM, ANQGSEA. This record comes from a study of T cell repertoires in cytomegalovirus infection. The receptor was isolated from a human donor in good health (CMV status not recorded). Some clones in this sample may be carry-over from other donors' samples. Sequencing was done on a sample of PBMCs. This chain uses TRBV29-1 with TRBJ2-5; D is ambiguous. CDR3 sequence (DNA): TGCAGCGGGGTGATTAGCCGAGAGACCCAGTACTTC. It is translated as CSGVISRETQYF.